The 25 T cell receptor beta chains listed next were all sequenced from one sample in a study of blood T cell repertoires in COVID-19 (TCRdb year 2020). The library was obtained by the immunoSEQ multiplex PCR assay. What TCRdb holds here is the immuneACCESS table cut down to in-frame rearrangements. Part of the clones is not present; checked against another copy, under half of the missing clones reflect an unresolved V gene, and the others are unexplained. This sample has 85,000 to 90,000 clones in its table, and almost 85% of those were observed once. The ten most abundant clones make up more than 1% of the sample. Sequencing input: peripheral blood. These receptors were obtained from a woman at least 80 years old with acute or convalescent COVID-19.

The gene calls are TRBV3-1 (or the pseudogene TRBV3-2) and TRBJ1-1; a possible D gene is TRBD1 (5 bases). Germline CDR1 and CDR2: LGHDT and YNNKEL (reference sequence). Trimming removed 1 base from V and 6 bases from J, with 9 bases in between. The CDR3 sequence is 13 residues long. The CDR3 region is CASSQVPTAEAFF. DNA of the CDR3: TGTGCCAGCAGCCAAGTTCCGACAGCTGAAGCTTTCTTT.

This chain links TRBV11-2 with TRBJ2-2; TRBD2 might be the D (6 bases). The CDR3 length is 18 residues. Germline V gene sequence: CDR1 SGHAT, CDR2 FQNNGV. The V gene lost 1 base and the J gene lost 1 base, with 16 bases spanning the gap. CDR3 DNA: TGTGCCAGCAGCTTAGTGTGGGGCCGGGAGCTGAACACCGGGGAGCTGTTTTTT. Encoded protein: CASSLVWGRELNTGELFF.

CDR3 loop: CASSTSSGSTYEQYF. The CDR3 region has the DNA TGTGCCAGTAGTACGTCTAGCGGGTCTACCTACGAGCAGTACTTC. The V and J genes are TRBV19 and TRBJ2-7, with 8 nucleotides matching TRBD2. Unmatched junction bases numbered 7, after V lost 4 bases and J lost 2 bases. CDR3 length: 15 amino acids. CDR1 and CDR2 (germline): LNHDA, SQIVND (reference sequence).

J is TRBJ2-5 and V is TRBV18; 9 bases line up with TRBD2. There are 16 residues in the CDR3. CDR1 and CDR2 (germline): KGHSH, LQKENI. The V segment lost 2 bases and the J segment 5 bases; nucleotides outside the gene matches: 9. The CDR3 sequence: CASSPTSGRPAETQYF. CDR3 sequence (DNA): TGTGCCAGCTCACCAACCAGCGGGAGGCCAGCGGAGACCCAGTACTTC.

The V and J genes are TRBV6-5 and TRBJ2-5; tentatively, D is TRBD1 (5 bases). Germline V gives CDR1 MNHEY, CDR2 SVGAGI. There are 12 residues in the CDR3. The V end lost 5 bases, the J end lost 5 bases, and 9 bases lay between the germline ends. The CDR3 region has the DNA TGTGCCAGCAGTCAAAAGGGGGAGACCCAGTACTTC. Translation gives CASSQKGETQYF.

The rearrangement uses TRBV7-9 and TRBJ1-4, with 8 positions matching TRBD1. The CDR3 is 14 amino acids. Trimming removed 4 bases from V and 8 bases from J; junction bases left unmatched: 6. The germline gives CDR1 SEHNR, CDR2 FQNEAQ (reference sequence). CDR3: CASSYGQGREKLFF. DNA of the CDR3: TGTGCCAGCAGCTACGGACAGGGTAGGGAAAAACTGTTTTTT.

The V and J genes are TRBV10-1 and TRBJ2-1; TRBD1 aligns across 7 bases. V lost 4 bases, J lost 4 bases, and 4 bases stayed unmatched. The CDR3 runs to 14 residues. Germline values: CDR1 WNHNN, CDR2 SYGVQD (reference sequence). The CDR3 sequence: CASSGGQPYNEQFF. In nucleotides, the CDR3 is TGCGCCAGCAGTGGGGGACAGCCTTACAATGAGCAGTTCTTC.

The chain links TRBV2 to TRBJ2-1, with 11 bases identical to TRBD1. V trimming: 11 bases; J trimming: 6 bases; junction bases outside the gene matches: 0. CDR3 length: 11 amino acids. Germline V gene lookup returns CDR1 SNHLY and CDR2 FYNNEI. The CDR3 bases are TGTGCCGGGACAGGGGGCAATGAGCAGTTCTTC. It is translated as CAGTGGNEQFF.

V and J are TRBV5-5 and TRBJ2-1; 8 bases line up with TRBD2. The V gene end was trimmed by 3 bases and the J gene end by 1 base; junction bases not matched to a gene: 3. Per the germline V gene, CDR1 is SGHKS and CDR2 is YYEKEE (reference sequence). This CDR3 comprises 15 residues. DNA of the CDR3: TGTGCCAGCAGCTCCCAGCGGGAGTCCTACAATGAGCAGTTCTTC. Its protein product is CASSSQRESYNEQFF.

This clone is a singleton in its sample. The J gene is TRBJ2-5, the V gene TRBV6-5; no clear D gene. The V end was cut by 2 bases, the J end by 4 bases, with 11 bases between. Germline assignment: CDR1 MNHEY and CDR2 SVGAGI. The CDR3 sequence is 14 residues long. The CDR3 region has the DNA TGTGCCAGCAGTTACGCGGTGACGGGAGAGACCCAGTACTTC. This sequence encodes CASSYAVTGETQYF.

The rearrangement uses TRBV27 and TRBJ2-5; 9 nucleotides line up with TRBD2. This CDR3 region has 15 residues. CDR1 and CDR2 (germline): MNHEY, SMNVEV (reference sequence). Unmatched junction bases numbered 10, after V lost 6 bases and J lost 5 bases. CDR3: CASSPTGLAYETQYF. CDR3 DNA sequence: TGTGCCAGCAGCCCGACGGGACTAGCTTACGAGACCCAGTACTTC.

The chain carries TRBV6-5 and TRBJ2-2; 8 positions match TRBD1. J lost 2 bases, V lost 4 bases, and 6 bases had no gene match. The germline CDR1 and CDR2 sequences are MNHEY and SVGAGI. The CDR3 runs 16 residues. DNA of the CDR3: TGTGCCAGCAGTTCCTCGGGACAGGTTAACACCGGGGAGCTGTTTTTT. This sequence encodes CASSSSGQVNTGELFF.

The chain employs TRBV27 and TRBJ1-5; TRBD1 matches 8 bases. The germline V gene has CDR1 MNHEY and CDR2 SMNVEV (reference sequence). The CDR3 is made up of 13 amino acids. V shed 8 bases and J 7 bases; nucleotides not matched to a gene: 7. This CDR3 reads CASRYRGGQPQHF. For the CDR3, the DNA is TGTGCCAGCCGTTACAGGGGGGGACAGCCCCAGCATTTT.

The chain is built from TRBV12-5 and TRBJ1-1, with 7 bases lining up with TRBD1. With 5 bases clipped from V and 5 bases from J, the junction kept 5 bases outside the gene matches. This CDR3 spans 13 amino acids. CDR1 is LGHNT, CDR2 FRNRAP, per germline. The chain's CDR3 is CASGRQGFTEAFF. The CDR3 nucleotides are TGTGCTAGTGGTAGACAGGGCTTTACTGAAGCTTTCTTT.

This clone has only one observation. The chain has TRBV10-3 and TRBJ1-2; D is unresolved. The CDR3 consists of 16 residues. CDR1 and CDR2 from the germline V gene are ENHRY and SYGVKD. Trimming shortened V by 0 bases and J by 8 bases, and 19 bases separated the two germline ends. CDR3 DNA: TGTGCCATCAGTGAGTCCCCGCCAGGCAACCTCGACGGCTACACCTTC. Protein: CAISESPPGNLDGYTF.

The CDR3 DNA reads as TGTGCCAGCAGTCCGGGACAGGGAGGACAGCCCCAGCATTTT. It encodes CASSPGQGGQPQHF. The chain joins TRBV6-5 to TRBJ1-5, with TRBD1 matching 9 bases. The V segment lost 5 bases and the J segment 7 bases; nucleotides outside the gene matches: 6. From germline, CDR1 is MNHEY and CDR2 SVGAGI. The CDR3 totals 14 residues.

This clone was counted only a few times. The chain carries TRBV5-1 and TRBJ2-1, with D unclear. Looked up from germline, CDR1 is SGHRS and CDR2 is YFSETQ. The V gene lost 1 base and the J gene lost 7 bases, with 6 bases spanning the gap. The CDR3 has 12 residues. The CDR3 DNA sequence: TGCGCCAGCAGCTTGTCCCATAATGAGCAGTTCTTC. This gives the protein CASSLSHNEQFF.

CDR3 region: CARGTSGRGEETQYF. The CDR3 nucleotides are TGTGCCAGGGGGACTAGCGGGAGGGGGGAGGAGACCCAGTACTTC. The V call is TRBV6-5, the J call TRBJ2-5; 16 bases are a match to TRBD2. The CDR3 consists of 15 residues. Germline CDR1 and CDR2: MNHEY and SVGAGI. V shed 9 bases and J 5 bases; nucleotides not matched to a gene: 6.

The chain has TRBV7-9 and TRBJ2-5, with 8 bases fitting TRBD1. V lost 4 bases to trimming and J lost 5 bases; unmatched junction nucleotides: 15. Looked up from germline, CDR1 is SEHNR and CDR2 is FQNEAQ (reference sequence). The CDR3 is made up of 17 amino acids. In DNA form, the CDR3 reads TGTGCCAGCAGCTACCCATCCGTCGGGACAGGTTCGGAGACCCAGTACTTC. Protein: CASSYPSVGTGSETQYF.

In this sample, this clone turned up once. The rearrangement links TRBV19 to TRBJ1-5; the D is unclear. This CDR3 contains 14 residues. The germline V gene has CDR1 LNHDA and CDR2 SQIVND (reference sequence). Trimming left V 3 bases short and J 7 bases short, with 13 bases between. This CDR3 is CASSIEAGGQPQHF. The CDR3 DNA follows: TGTGCCAGTAGTATTGAGGCAGGAGGACAGCCCCAGCATTTT.

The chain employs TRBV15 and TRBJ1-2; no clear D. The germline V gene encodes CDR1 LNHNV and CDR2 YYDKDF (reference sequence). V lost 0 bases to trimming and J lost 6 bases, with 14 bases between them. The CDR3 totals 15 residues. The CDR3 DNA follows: TGTGCCACCAGCAGAGATTCGGTCCTCGCGGATGGCTACACCTTC. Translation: CATSRDSVLADGYTF.

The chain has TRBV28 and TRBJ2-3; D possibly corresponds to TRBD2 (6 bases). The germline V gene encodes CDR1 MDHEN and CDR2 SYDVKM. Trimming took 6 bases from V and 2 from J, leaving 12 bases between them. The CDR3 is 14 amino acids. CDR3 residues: CASRPGLPTDTQYF. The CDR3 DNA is TGTGCCAGCAGGCCGGGACTCCCCACAGATACGCAGTATTTT.

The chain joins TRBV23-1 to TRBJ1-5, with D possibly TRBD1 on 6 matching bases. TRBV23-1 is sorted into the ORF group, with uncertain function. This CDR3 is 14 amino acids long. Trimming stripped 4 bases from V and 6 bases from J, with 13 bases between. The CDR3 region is CASSLYRDGQPQHF. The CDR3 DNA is TGCGCCAGCAGTCTCTACAGGGATGGTCAGCCCCAGCATTTT.

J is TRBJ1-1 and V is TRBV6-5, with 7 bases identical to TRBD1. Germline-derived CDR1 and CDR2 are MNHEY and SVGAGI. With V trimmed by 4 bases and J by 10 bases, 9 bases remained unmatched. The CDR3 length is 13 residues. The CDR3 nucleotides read TGTGCCAGCAGTTCCACCTTACAGGGGCGAGCTTTCTTT. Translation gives CASSSTLQGRAFF.

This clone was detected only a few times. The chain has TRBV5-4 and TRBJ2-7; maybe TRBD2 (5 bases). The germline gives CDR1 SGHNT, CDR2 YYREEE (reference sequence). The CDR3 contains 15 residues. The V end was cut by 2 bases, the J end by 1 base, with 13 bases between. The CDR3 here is CASSLGGDGSYEQYF. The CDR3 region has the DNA TGTGCCAGCAGCTTAGGAGGTGATGGTTCCTACGAGCAGTACTTC.